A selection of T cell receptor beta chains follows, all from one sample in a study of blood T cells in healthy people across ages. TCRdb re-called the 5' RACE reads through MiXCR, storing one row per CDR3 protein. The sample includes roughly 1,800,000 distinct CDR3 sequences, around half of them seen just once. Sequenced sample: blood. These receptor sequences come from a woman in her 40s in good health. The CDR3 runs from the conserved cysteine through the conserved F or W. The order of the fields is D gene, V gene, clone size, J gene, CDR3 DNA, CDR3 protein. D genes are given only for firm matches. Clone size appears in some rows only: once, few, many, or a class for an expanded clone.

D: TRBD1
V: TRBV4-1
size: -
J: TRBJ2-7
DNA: TGCGCCAGCAGCACTTTAGGACAGGGGCAGGGTGAGCAGTACTTC
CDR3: CASSTLGQGQGEQYF

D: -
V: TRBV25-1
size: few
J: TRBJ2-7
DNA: TGTGCCAGACGTGGACAGTCCTCCTACGAGCAGTACTTC
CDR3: CARRGQSSYEQYF

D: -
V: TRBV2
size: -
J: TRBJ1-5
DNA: TGTGCCAGCAGTGGGGGGCTCCGGGGACAGCCCCAGCATTTT
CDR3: CASSGGLRGQPQHF

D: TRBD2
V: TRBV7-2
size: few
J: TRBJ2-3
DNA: TGTGCCAGCAGCTCATGGACTAGCGGGGTAGGCACAGATACGCAGTATTTT
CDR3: CASSSWTSGVGTDTQYF

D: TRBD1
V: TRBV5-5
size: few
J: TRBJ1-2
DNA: TGTGCCGGCAGCAAGGACAGGGACGGCTACACCTTC
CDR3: CAGSKDRDGYTF

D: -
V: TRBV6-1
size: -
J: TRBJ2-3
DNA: TGTGCCAGCGGGTGGCCTAGCACAGATACGCAGTATTTT
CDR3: CASGWPSTDTQYF

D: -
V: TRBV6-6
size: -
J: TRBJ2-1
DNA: TGTGCCAGCAGTCAACACGGACAGCCTAGTCGGTACAATGAGCAGTTCTTC
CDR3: CASSQHGQPSRYNEQFF

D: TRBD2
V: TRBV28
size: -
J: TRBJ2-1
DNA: TGTGCCAGCAGTTTTATGGGGGGGGCCTACAATGAGCAGTTCTTC
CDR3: CASSFMGGAYNEQFF

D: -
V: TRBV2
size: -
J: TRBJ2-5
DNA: TGTGCCAGCAGTGAAGCCCGCTCCCAAGAGACCCAGTACTTC
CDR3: CASSEARSQETQYF

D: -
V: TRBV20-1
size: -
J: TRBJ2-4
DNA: TGCAGTGCTAGAGTAGAGAAAGGGTTGGTGAACATTCAGTACTTC
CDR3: CSARVEKGLVNIQYF

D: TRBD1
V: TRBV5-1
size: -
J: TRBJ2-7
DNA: TGCGCCAGCAGCGCCGGGACAGGACCCGGCGAGCAGTACTTC
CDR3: CASSAGTGPGEQYF

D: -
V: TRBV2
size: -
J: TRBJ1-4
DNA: TGTGCCAGCAGTGTCACAGGCCCCAGGGAAAAACTGTTTTTT
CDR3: CASSVTGPREKLFF

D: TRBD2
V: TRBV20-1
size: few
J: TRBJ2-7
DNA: TGCAGTGCTAGCGCTAGCGGACGCGACGAGCAGTACTTC
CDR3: CSASASGRDEQYF

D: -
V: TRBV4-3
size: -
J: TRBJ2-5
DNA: TGCGCCAGCAGCCAATGGTCTGGTGAAGAGACCCAGTACTTC
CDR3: CASSQWSGEETQYF

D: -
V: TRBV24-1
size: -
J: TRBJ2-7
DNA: TGTGCCACCAGTGATTCGTACAGCTACGAGCAGTACTTC
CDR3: CATSDSYSYEQYF

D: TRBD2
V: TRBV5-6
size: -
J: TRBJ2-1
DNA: TGTGCCAGCAGCGAGCTCCGGGGGGTACATGAGCAGTTCTTC
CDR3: CASSELRGVHEQFF

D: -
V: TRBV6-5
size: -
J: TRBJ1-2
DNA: TGTGCCAGCAGTTATTCCCAGGGCCCCAACTATGGCTACACCTTC
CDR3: CASSYSQGPNYGYTF

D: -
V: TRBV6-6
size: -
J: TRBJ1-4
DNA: TGTGCCAGTTTCAGGGTCCTTGGAGAAAAACTGTTTTTT
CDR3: CASFRVLGEKLFF

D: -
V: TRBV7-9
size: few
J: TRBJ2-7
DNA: TGTGCCAGCAGTCATCGGGACACCCAGCAGTACTTC
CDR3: CASSHRDTQQYF

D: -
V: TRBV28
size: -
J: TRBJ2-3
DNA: TGTGCCAGCAGACCAACGACTAGTACAGCAGATACGCAGTATTTT
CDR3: CASRPTTSTADTQYF

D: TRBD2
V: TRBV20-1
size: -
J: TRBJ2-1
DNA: TGCAGTGCTAGGCCACCGGGACTAGTAGGAGGCAATGAGCAGTTCTTC
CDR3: CSARPPGLVGGNEQFF

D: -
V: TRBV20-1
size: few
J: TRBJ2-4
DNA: TGCAGTGAGAAGCTGGTGGCCAAAAACATTCAGTACTTC
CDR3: CSEKLVAKNIQYF

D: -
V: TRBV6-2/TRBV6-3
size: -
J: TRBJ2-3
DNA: TGTGCCAGTATGTCTCGGTCTACTAGCACAGATACGCAGTATTTT
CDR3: CASMSRSTSTDTQYF

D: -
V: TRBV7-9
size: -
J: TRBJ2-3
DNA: TGTGCCAGCAGCTCGTGGACCTTTGGGACTCGTGATACGCAGTATTTT
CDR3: CASSSWTFGTRDTQYF

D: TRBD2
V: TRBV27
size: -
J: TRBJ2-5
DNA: TGTGCCAGCAGTTTTACGTCTAGCGGGGGGTATCAAGAGACCCAGTACTTC
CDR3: CASSFTSSGGYQETQYF

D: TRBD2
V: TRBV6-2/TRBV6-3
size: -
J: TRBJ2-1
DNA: TGTGCCAGCAGTTACTACCCGGGACTAGCATTCAATGAGCAGTTCTTC
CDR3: CASSYYPGLAFNEQFF

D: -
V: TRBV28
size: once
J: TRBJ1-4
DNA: TGTGCCAGCAGATCAGGACTTAATGAAAAACTGTTTTTT
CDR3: CASRSGLNEKLFF

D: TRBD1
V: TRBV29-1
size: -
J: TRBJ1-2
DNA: TGCAGCGGTAGAAAAACCGGACAGGGAGGTGGCTACACCTTC
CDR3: CSGRKTGQGGGYTF

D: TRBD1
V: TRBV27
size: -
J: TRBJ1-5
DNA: TGTGCCGGCAGCCCCGACAGGGGGCTTCAGCCCCGGCATTTT
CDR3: CAGSPDRGLQPRHF

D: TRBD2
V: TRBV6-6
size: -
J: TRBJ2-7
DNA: TGTGTCAGCGGCTACGGACTAGCGGAAACCTACGAGCAGTACTTC
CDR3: CVSGYGLAETYEQYF

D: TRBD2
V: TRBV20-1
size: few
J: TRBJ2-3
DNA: TGCAGTCCAACAGCACCTAGGGGAGCGGGGGGGACGGATACGCAGTATTTT
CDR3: CSPTAPRGAGGTDTQYF

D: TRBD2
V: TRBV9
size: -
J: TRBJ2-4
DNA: TGTGCCAGCAGCGCGACGGGGGGGAAACAGTACTTC
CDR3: CASSATGGKQYF

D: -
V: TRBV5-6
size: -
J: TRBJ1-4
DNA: TGTGCCAGCAGCTTGATCGGCGCCGGCCCCAAAAACGAAAAACTGTTTTTT
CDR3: CASSLIGAGPKNEKLFF

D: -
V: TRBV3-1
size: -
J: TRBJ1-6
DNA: TGTGCCAGCAGCCGAGAAAACCCGAGTAGACAGGACCAGGCGTATAATTCACCCCTCCACTTT
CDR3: CASSRENPSRQDQAYNSPLHF

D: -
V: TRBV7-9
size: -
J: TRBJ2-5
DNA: TGTGCCAGCAGCTTACAACAGGGAGGTAGAGAGACCCAGTACTTC
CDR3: CASSLQQGGRETQYF

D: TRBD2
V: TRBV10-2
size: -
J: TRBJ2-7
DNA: TGCGCCAGCACTGAACCGGGACTAGCCCACTACGAGCAGTACTTC
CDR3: CASTEPGLAHYEQYF

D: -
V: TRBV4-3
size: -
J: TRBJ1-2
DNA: TGCGCCAGCAGAAAAGGGACGGACTATGGCCACACCTTC
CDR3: CASRKGTDYGHTF

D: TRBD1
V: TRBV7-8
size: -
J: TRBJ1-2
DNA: TGTGCCAGCAGCTTAGCGACAGGGCCCCTATCCGGCTACACCTTC
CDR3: CASSLATGPLSGYTF

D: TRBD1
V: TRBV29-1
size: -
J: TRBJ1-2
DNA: TGCAGCGTCGCAGGGGGTTTTGGCTATGGCTACACCTTC
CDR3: CSVAGGFGYGYTF

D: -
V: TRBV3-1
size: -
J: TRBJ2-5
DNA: TGTGCCAGCAGCCCCCCAACAGGGTTCGCGATGGAGACCCAGTACTTC
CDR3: CASSPPTGFAMETQYF

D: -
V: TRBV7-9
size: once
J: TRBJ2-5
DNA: TGTGCCAGCAGCCTGGACGGGGAAGGAGGGACCCAGTACTTC
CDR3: CASSLDGEGGTQYF

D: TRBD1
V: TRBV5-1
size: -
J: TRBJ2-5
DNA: TGCGCCAGCAGCTCCGGGGACAGGGTTTCCTACGATCAGTACTTC
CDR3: CASSSGDRVSYDQYF

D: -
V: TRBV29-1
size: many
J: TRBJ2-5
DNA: TGCAGCGTTCGCCTAAACACCGAGACCCAGTACTTC
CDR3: CSVRLNTETQYF

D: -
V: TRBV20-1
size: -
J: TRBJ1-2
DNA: TGCAGTGCCACTTCAGCCTCTAACTATGGCTACACCTTC
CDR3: CSATSASNYGYTF

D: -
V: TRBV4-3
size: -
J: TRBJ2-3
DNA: TGCGCCAGCAGCCAAAGTCAGTCTTCAAGCGGTTTTGGGGATACGCAGTATTTT
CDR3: CASSQSQSSSGFGDTQYF

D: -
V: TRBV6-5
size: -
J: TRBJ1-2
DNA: TGTGCCAGCAGTTACCCCCAGGGGCAGGGGATCTATGGCTACACCTTC
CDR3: CASSYPQGQGIYGYTF

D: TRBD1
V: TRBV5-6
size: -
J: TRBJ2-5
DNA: TGTGCCAGCAGCAGCACAGGGGCTAAAGAGACCCAGTACTTC
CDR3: CASSSTGAKETQYF

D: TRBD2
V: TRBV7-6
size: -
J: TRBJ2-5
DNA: TGTGCCAGCAGCTTAGACTTCCTAGCGGGGACCCAGTACTTC
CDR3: CASSLDFLAGTQYF

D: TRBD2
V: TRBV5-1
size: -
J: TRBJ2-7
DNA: TGCGCCAGCAGCGTTTTCCCCAGCGGGACTAGCTCCTACGAGCAGTACTTC
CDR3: CASSVFPSGTSSYEQYF

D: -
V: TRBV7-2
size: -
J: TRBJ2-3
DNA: TGTGCCAGCAGCCAAGCGGTTTTCACGCAGTATTTT
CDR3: CASSQAVFTQYF

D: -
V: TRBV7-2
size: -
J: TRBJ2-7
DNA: TGTGCCAGCAGCTTAGGAGGGGGGCGAAAAAACGAGCAGTACTTC
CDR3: CASSLGGGRKNEQYF

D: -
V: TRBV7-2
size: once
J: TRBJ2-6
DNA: TGTGCCAGCACGGCTGCCCCTTGGGCCAACGTCCTGACTTTC
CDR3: CASTAAPWANVLTF

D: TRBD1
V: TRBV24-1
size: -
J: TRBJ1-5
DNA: TGTGCCACGGGAACGGACAGGGTTGATCAGCCCCAGCATTTT
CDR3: CATGTDRVDQPQHF

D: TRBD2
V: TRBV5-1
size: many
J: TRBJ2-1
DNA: TGCGCCAGCAGCTTACTAGCGGGGGGACACAATGAGCAGTTCTTC
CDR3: CASSLLAGGHNEQFF

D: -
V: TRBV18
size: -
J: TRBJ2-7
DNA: TGTGCCAGCTCACCACCCCGAGCGGGTTTACACGAGCAGTACTTC
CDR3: CASSPPRAGLHEQYF

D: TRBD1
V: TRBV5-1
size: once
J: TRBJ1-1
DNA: TGCGCCAGCAGCCCGAACAGGGGCTATGGGACTGAAGCTTTCTTT
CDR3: CASSPNRGYGTEAFF

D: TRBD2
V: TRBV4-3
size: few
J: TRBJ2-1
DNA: TGCGCCAGCAGCTCCACTCGGGGGGGTGATGAGCAGTTCTTC
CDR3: CASSSTRGGDEQFF